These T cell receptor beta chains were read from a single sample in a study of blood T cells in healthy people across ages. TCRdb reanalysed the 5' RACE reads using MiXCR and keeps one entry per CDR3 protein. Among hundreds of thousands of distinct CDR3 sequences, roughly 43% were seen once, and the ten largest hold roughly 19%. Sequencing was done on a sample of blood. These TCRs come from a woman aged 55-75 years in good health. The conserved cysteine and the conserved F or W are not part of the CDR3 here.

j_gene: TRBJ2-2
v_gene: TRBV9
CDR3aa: ASSGYQGTTGKLF

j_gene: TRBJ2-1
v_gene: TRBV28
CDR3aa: ASSFPSGSFEQF

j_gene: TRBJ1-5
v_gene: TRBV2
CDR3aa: ASSETGVQPQH

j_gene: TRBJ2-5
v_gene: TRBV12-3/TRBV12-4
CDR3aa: ASSIKLAGGSEQY

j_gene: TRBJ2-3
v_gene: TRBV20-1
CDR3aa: SALGTSGGPSTDTQY

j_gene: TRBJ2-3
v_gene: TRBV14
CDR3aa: ASSQVTDRNTDTQY

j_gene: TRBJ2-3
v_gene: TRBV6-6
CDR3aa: ASRPGLATQY

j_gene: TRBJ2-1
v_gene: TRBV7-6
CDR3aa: ASSLRDRRLRNEQF

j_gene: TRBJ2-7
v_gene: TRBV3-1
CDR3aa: ASSPLQGQGGYEQY

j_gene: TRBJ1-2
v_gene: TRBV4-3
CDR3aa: ASSHTGARRGYT

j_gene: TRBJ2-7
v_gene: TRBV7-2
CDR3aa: ASTPGQGAARY

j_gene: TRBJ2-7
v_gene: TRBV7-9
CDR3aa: ASASRDRGQNEQY

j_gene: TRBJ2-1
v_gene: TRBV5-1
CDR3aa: ASSLARLAGYNEQF

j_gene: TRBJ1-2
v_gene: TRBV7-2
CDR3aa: ASSLRGGREAGYT

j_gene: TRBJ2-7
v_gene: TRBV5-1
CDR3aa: ASSLSLAASYEQY

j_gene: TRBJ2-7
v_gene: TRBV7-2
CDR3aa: ATKRGNGDSYEQY

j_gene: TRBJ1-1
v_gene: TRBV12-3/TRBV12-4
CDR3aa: ASSFGPRQLNTEAF

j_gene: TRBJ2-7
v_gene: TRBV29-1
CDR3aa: SVDGSGQGHEQY

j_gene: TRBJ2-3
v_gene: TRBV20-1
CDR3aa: SAVQGRGTDTQY

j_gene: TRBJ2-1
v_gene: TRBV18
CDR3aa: ASFSLGFGSNEQF

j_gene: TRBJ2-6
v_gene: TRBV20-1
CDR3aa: SARDPGTSGANVLT

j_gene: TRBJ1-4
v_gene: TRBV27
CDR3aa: ASSFGRGGEKLF

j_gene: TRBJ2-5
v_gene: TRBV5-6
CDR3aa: ASSSGTYYNEQY

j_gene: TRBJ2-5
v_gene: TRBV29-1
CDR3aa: SVDRKETQY

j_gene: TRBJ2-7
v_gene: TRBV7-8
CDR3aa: ASSPDRTGYEQY

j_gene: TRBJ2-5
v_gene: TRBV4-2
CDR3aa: ASSQLLAGGHDEQY

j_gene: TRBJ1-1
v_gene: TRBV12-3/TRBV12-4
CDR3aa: ATRARTGENTEAF

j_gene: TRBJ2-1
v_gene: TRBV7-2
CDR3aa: ASRPAPRQGGYNEQF

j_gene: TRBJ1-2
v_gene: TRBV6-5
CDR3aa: ASSYSSSDYGYT

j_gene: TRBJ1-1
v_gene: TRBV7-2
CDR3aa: ASSSPGWKGLTEAF

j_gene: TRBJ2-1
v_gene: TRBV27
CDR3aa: VSSHWTRYNEQF

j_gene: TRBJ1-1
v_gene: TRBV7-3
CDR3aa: ASSWVFNTEAF

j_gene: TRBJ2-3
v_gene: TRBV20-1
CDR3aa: SAELASARTDTQY

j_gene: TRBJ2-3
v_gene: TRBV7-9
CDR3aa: ASSFGAGGSTDTQY

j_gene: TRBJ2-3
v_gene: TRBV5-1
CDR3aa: ASSPGLAGSTDTQY

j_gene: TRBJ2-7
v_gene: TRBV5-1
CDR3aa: ASSPGTGGFDEQY

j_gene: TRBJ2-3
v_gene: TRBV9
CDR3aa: ASSAAGTGRNTQY

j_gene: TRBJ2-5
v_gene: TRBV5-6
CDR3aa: ASSLALVETQY

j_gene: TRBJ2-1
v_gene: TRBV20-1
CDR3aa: SASLGTATYNEQF

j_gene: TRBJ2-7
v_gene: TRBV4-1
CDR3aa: ASRQDRALADYEQY

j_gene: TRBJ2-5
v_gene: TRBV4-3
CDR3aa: ASSQTHGQETQY

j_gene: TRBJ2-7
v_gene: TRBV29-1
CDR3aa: SAARPYEQY

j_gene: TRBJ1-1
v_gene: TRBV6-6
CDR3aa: ASSPLPGAEAF